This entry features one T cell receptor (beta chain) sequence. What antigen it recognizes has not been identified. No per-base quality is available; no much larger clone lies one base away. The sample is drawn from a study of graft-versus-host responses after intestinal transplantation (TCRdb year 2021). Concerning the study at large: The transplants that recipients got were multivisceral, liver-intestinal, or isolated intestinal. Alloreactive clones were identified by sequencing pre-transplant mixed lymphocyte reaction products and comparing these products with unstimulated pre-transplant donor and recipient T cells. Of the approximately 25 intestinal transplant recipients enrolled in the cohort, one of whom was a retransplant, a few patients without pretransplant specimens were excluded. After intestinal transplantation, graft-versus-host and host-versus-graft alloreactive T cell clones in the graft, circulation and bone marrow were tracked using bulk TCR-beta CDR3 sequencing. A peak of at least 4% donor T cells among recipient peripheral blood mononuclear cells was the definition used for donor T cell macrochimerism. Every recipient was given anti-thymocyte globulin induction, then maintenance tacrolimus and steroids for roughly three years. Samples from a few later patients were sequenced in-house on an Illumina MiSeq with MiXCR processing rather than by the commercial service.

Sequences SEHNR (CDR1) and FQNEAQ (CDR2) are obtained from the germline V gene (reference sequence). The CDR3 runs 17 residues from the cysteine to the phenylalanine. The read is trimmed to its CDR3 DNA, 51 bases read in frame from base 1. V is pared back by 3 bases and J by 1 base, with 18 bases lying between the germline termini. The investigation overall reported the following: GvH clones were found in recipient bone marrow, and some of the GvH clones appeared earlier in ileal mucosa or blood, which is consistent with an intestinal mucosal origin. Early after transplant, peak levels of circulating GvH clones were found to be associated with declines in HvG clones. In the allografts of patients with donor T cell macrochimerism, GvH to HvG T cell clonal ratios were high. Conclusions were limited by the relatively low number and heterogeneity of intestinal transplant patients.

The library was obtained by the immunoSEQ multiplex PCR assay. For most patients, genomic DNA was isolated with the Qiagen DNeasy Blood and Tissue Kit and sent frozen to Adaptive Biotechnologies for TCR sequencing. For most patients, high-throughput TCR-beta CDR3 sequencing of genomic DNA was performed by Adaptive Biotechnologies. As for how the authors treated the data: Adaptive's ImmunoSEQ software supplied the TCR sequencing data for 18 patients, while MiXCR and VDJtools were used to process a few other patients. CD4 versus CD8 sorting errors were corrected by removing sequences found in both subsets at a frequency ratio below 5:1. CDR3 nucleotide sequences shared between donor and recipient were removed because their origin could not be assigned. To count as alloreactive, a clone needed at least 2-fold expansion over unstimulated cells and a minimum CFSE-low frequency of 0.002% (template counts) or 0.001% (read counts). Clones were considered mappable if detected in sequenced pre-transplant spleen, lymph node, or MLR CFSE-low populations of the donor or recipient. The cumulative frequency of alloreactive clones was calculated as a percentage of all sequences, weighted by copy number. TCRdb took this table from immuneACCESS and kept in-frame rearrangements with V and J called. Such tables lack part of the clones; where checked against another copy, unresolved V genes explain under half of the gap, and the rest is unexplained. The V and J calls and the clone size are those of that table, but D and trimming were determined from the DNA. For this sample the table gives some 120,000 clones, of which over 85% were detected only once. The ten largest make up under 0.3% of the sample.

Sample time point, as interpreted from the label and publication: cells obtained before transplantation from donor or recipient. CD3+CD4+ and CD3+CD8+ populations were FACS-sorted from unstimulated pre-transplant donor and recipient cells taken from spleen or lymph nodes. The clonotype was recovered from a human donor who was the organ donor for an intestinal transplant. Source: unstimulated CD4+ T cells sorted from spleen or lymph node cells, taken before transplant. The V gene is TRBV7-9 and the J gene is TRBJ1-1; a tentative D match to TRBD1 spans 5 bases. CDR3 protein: CASSFRSGQGKNTEAFF. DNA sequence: TGTGCCAGCAGCTTCCGTTCTGGGCAGGGCAAGAACACTGAAGCTTTCTTT.